The clone carrying this T cell receptor beta chain was observed a few times. The data originate from a study of blood T cell repertoires in COVID-19. Background on the study: Both acute and convalescent COVID-19 samples were obtained from the United States, Italy and Spain. Nucleic acid was either cDNA or gDNA, and it came from T cells, B-cell-depleted T cells, or PBMCs.

This CDR3 has 14 amino acids. Germline loops: CDR1 SGHDT, CDR2 YYEEEE. Trimming removed 1 base from V and 8 bases from J, with 15 bases in between. The protocol was immunoSEQ multiplex PCR, while the TCRdb copy is restricted to in-frame clones and leaves out a portion. There are roughly 180,000 clones in the sample; roughly 79% occur only once, and approximately 11% lies in the top ten. The TCR comes from a woman in her thirties or forties with COVID-19, enrolled during active disease. The chain combines TRBV5-6 with TRBJ1-1; D remains ambiguous. Sequenced: peripheral blood. DNA for the CDR3: TGTGCCAGCAGCTTGCGACTCGTGCCCGGGGAAGCTTTCTTT. Its translation: CASSLRLVPGEAFF.